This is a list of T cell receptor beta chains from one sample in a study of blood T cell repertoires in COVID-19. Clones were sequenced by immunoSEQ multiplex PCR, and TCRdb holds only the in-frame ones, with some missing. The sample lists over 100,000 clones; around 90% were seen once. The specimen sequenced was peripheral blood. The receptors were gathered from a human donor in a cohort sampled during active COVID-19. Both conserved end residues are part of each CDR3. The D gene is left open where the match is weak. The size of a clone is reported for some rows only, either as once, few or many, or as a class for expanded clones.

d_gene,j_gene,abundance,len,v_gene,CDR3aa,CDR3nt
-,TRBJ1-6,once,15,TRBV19,CASTPTGTGYSPLHF,TGTGCCAGTACCCCGACAGGTACGGGCTATTCACCCCTCCACTTT
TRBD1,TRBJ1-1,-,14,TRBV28,CASSWRGGSFEAFF,TGTGCCAGCAGTTGGCGAGGGGGCAGTTTTGAAGCTTTCTTT
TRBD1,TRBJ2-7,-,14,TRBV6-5,CASSSGTAIYEQYF,TGTGCCAGCAGCTCCGGGACAGCGATATACGAGCAGTACTTC
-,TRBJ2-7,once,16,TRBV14,CASSQDAVGSGGEQYF,TGTGCCAGCAGCCAAGATGCTGTTGGGTCAGGGGGGGAGCAGTACTTC
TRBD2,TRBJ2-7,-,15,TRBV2,CASSQGLAGFYEQYF,TGTGCCAGCAGCCAAGGACTAGCGGGATTCTACGAGCAGTACTTC
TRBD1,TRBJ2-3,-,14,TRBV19,CASKTGVFTDTQYF,TGTGCCAGTAAGACAGGGGTTTTCACAGATACGCAGTATTTT
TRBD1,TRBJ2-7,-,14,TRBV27,CASSLSQGGYEQYF,TGTGCCAGCAGTTTATCACAGGGGGGTTACGAGCAGTACTTC
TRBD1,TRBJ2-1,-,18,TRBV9,CASSVDLYHGTALSEQFF,TGTGCCAGCAGCGTAGATCTTTATCACGGGACAGCCCTTTCTGAGCAGTTCTTC
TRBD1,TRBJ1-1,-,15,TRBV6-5,CASSFWTGMNTEAFF,TGTGCCAGCAGTTTCTGGACAGGTATGAACACTGAAGCTTTCTTT
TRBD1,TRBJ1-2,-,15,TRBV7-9,CASSTSGQLEYGYTF,TGTGCCAGCAGCACCTCGGGACAGTTAGAATATGGCTACACCTTC
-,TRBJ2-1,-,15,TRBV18,CASSPRRLGINEQFF,TGTGCCAGCTCACCCCGTCGACTAGGTATAAATGAGCAGTTCTTC
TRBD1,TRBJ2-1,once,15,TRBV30,CAWSSTGGASNEQFF,TGTGCCTGGAGTTCGACAGGGGGCGCGTCCAATGAGCAGTTCTTC
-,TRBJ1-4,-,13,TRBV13,CASSAGLNEKLFF,TGTGCCAGCAGCGCAGGACTGAATGAAAAACTGTTTTTT
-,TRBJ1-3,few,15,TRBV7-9,CASSAAGLSGNTIYF,TGTGCCAGCAGCGCCGCGGGACTCTCTGGAAACACCATATATTTT
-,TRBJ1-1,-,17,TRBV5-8,CASSLLSGLAGWTEAFF,TGTGCCAGCAGCTTGCTGTCGGGGCTCGCGGGGTGGACTGAAGCTTTCTTT
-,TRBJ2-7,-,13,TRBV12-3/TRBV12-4,CASSTFQGNEQYF,TGTGCCAGCAGTACCTTCCAGGGGAACGAGCAGTACTTC
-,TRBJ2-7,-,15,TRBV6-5,CASSYVGGNPYEQYF,TGTGCCAGCAGTTACGTCGGCGGGAACCCCTACGAGCAGTACTTC
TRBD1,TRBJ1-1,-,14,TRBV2,CASSAWTGGTEAFF,TGTGCCAGCAGTGCATGGACAGGGGGCACTGAAGCTTTCTTT
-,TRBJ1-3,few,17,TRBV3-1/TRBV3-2,CASSEPTFRFSGNTIYF,TGTGCCAGCAGCGAACCGACATTCCGATTCTCTGGAAACACCATATATTTT
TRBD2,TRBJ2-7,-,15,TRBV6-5,CASSPGTSGSYEQYF,TGTGCCAGCAGTCCCGGGACTAGCGGTTCCTACGAGCAGTACTTC
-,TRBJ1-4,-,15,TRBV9,CASSTTGSLDEKLFF,TGTGCCAGCAGCACAACAGGGAGTCTCGATGAAAAACTGTTTTTT
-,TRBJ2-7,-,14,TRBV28,CASSSPPWANEQYF,TGTGCCAGCAGTTCCCCGCCTTGGGCCAACGAGCAGTACTTC
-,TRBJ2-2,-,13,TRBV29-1,CSAQEANTGELFF,TGCAGCGCCCAGGAGGCGAACACCGGGGAGCTGTTTTTT
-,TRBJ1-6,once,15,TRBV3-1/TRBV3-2,CASSSRGADNSPLHF,TGTGCCAGCAGCTCACGGGGGGCCGATAATTCACCCCTCCACTTT
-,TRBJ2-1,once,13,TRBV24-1,CATSPTNYNEQFF,TGTGCCACCAGCCCGACTAACTACAATGAGCAGTTCTTC
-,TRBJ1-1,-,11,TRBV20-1,CSASRGSEAFF,TGCAGTGCTAGTAGGGGGTCTGAAGCTTTCTTT
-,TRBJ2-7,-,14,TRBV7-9,CASSLVAGAYEQYF,TGTGCCAGCAGCTTAGTAGCAGGGGCCTACGAGCAGTACTTC
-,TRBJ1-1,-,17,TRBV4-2,CASSKIGSGWMNTEAFF,TGTGCCAGCAGCAAAATCGGTTCAGGGTGGATGAACACTGAAGCTTTCTTT
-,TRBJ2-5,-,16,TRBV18,CASSLVTGHITETQYF,TGTGCCAGCTCACTCGTTACGGGACACATCACCGAGACCCAGTACTTC
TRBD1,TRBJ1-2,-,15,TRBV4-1,CASSQGTGDLYGYTF,TGCGCCAGCAGCCAGGGAACAGGGGACCTCTATGGCTACACCTTC
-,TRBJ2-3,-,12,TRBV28,CAVLGGADTQYF,TGTGCCGTCCTAGGGGGGGCCGATACGCAGTATTTT
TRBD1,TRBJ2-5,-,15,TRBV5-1,CASSLGEQGRETQYF,TGCGCCAGCAGCTTGGGGGAACAGGGGAGAGAGACCCAGTACTTC
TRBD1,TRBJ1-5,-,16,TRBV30,CAWRAKGQANNQPQHF,TGTGCCTGGAGGGCGAAGGGACAGGCGAACAATCAGCCCCAGCATTTT
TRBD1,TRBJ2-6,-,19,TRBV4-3,CASSQDRDRVLAGANVLTF,TGCGCCAGCAGCCAAGACCGGGACAGGGTTTTGGCTGGGGCCAACGTCCTGACTTTC
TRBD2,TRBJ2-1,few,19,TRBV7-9,CASSLAASGGDRRYNEQFF,TGTGCCAGCAGCTTAGCGGCTAGCGGGGGGGATCGAAGATACAATGAGCAGTTCTTC
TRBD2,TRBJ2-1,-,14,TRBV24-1,CATSDSVAGYEQFF,TGTGCCACCAGTGATTCCGTAGCGGGATATGAGCAGTTCTTC
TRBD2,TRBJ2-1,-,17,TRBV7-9,CASSNRLTSGRPNEQFF,TGTGCCAGCAGTAATCGACTGACTAGCGGTCGACCCAATGAGCAGTTCTTC
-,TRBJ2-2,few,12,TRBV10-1,CASGLVVGELFF,TGCGCCAGCGGGCTGGTGGTCGGGGAGCTGTTTTTT
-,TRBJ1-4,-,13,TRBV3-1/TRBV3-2,CASSPQVDEKLFF,TGTGCCAGCAGCCCACAGGTGGATGAAAAACTGTTTTTT
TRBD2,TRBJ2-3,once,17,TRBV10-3,CAISESPGGLDTDTQYF,TGTGCCATCAGTGAGTCGCCGGGGGGACTTGACACAGATACGCAGTATTTT
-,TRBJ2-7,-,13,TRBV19,CVSTTRSSYEQYF,TGTGTCAGTACCACGAGGAGCTCCTACGAGCAGTACTTC
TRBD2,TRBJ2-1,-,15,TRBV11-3,CASSFGTSGANEQFF,TGTGCCAGCAGCTTTGGGACTAGCGGGGCCAATGAGCAGTTCTTC
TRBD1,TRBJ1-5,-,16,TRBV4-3,CASSQDLGQGYQPQHF,TGCGCCAGCAGCCAAGATCTAGGACAGGGCTATCAGCCCCAGCATTTT
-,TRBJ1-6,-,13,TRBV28,CASLQDALRPLHF,TGTGCCAGCCTCCAAGATGCCCTTAGACCCCTCCACTTT
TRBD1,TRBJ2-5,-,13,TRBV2,CATKQGAQGTQYF,TGTGCCACAAAACAGGGGGCCCAAGGGACCCAGTACTTC